The following is a T cell receptor beta chain sequence with its context. This record belongs to a study of cytomegalovirus exposure and HLA in healthy donors. The CDR3 is made up of 15 amino acids. CDR1 is SGHTA and CDR2 is FQGNSA in the germline V gene. V lost 5 bases to trimming and J lost 0 bases; unmatched junction nucleotides: 4. Vbeta (60) and Jbeta (13) primers were used in the PCR. Libraries were prepared by immunoSEQ multiplex PCR; TCRdb keeps only in-frame clonotypes and omits some of them. This table has approximately 190,000 clones, roughly 80% appearing once. The chain carries TRBV7-2 and TRBJ1-3; 7 bases are shared with TRBD1. The sequencing input was PBMCs. This receptor was taken from a man aged 40-49 years in good health and CMV-seropositive. The CDR3 DNA sequence: TGTGCCAGCAGCAGGGACAGCACCTCTGGAAACACCATATATTTT. Translated, it gives CASSRDSTSGNTIYF.